This T cell receptor (beta chain) derives from a study of blood T cells in healthy people across ages. Sample-barcoded 5' priming and a J-beta primer mix drove a second PCR of 7 to 11 cycles. From the 5' RACE reads, TCRdb called clonotypes with MiXCR, one entry per CDR3 protein. This sample has roughly 700,000 distinct CDR3 sequences, with roughly 25% found just once. This clonotype occurred a few times. The CDR3 has 11 residues. Germline V lookup: CDR1 MNHNS, CDR2 SASEGT. Trimming removed 4 bases from V and 6 bases from J, with 4 bases in between. These same data were also listed under a study on T cells of mothers and their children.

The chain combines TRBV6-1 with TRBJ2-4, with D unresolved. Input material: blood. The receptor was derived from a boy aged 10-17 years in good health. CDR3 DNA sequence: TGTGCCAGCAGTGCAGTAAACATTCAGTACTTC. It codes for CASSAVNIQYF.